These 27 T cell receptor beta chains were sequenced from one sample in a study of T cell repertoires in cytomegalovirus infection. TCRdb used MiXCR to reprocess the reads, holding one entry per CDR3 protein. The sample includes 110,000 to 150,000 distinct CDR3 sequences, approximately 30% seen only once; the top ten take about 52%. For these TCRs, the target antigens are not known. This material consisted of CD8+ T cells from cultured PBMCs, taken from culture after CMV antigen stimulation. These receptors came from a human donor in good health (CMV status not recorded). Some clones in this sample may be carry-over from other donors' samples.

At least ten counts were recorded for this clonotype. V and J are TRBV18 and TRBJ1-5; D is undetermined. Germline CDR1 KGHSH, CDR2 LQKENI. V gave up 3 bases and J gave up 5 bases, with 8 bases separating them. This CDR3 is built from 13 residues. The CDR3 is CASSPLGDQPQHF. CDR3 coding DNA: TGTGCCAGCTCACCCTTGGGCGATCAGCCCCAGCATTTT. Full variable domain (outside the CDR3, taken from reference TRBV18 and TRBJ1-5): NAGVMQNPRHLVRRRGQEARLRCSPMKGHSHVYWYRQLPEEGLKFMVYLQKENIIDESGMPKERFSAEFPKEGPSILRIQQVVRGDSAAYFCASSPLGDQPQHFGDGTRLSIL.

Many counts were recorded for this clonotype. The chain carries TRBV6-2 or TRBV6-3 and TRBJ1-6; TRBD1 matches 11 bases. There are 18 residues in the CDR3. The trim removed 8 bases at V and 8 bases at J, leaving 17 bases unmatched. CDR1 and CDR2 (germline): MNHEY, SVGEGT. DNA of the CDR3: TGTGCCAGCTCTAACGGAAGAGGACCGGGACAGGGGGATTCACCCCTCCACTTT. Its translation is CASSNGRGPGQGDSPLHF.

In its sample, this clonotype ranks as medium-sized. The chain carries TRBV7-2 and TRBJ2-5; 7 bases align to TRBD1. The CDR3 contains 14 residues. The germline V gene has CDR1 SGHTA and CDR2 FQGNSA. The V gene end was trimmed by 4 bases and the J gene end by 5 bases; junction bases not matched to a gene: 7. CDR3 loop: CASSYLTGMETQYF. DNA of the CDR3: TGTGCCAGCAGCTACCTGACAGGGATGGAGACCCAGTACTTC. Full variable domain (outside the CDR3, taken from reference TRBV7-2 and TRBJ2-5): GAGVSQSPSNKVTEKGKDVELRCDPISGHTALYWYRQSLGQGLEFLIYFQGNSAPDKSGLPSDRFSAERTGGSVSTLTIQRTQQEDSAVYLCASSYLTGMETQYFGPGTRLLVL.

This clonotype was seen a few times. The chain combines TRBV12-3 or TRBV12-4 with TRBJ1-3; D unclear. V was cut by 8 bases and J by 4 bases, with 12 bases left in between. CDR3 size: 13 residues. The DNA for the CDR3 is TGTGCCAGCCGGAACATAGAGGGAAACACCATATATTTT. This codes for CASRNIEGNTIYF.

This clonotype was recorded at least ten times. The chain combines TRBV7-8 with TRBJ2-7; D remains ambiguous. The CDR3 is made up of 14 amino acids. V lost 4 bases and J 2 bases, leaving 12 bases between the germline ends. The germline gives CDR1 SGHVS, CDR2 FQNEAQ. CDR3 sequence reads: CASSSPGSAYEQYF. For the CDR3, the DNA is TGTGCCAGCAGCTCCCCCGGTTCGGCCTACGAGCAGTACTTC.

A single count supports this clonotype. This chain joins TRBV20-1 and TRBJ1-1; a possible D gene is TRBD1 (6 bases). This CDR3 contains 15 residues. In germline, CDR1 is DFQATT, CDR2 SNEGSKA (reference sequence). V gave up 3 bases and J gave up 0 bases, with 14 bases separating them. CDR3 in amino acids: CSARGRGFMNTEAFF. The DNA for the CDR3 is TGCAGTGCTAGGGGCAGGGGTTTCATGAACACTGAAGCTTTCTTT.

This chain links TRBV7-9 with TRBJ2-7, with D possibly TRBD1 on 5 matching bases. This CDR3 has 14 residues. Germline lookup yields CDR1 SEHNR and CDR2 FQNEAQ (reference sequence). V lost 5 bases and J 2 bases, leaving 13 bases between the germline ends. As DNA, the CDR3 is TGTGCCAGCAGCCCGATGGGGCAGCCCTACGAGCAGTACTTC. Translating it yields CASSPMGQPYEQYF.

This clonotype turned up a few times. The chain's CDR3 is CASTSWDRLNQPQHF. As DNA, the CDR3 is TGTGCCAGCACTTCCTGGGACAGGTTAAATCAGCCCCAGCATTTT. This chain joins TRBV6-2 or TRBV6-3 and TRBJ1-5; 8 bases match TRBD1. This CDR3 region has 15 residues. Germline CDR1 and CDR2: MNHEY and SVGEGT. Trimming cost V 7 bases and J 4 bases; bases outside gene matches: 9.

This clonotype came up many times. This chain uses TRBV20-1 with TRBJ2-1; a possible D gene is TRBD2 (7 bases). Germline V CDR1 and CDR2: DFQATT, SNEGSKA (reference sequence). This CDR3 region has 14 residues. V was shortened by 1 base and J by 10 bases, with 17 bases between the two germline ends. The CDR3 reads CSARAGAGAWEQFF. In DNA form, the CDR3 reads TGCAGTGCTAGAGCCGGGGCGGGGGCGTGGGAGCAGTTCTTC.

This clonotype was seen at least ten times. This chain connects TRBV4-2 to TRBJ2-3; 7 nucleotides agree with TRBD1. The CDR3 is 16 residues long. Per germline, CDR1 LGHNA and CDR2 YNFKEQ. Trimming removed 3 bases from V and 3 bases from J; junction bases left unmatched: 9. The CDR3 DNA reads TGTGCCAGCAGCCACGGACAGGTAGGACCTACAGATACGCAGTATTTT. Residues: CASSHGQVGPTDTQYF.

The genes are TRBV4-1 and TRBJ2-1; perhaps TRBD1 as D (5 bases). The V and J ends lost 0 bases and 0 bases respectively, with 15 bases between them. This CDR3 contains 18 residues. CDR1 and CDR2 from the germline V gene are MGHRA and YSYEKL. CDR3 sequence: CASSQDPDRPSSYNEQFF. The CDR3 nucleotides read TGCGCCAGCAGCCAAGATCCTGACAGACCCAGCTCCTACAATGAGCAGTTCTTC.

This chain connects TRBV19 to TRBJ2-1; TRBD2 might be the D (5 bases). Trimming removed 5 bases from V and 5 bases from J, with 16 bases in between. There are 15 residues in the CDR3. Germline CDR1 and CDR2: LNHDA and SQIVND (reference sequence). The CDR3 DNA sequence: TGTGCCAGTAGTGTTGAGGGTGGGGAAAACAATGAGCAGTTCTTC. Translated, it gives CASSVEGGENNEQFF.

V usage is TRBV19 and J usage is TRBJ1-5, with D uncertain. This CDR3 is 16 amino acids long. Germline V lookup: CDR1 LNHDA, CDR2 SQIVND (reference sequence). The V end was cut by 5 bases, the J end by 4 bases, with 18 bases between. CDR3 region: CASSYPRADKNQPQHF. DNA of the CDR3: TGTGCCAGTAGTTATCCTCGGGCAGACAAGAATCAGCCCCAGCATTTT.

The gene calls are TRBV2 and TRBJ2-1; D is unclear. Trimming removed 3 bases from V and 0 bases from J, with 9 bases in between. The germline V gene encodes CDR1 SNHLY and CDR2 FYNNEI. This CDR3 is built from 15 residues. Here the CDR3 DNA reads TGTGCCAGCAGTGAGTTAGATAGCTCCTACAATGAGCAGTTCTTC. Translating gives CASSELDSSYNEQFF.

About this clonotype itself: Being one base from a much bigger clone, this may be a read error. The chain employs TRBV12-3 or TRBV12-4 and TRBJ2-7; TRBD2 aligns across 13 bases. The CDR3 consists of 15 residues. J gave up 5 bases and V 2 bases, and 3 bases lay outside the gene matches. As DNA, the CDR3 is TGTGCCAGCAGTTTAACTAGCGGGGGGGCCCACGAGCAGTACTTC. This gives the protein CASSLTSGGAHEQYF.

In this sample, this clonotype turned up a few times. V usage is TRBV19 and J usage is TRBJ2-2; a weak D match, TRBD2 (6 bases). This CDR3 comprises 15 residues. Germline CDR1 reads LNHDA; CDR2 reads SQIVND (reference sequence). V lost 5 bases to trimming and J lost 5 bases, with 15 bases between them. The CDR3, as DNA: TGTGCCAGTAGTCATATTAAGCGGGCAACCGGGGAGCTGTTTTTT. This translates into CASSHIKRATGELFF.

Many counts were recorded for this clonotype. In nucleotides, the CDR3 is TGTGCCAGCAGAGAGACAGGAGGGGCGAGAGGGGCTTTCTTT. Amino acid sequence: CASRETGGARGAFF. This chain links TRBV6-5 with TRBJ1-1, with TRBD1 as a possible D gene (6 bases). V lost 6 bases to trimming and J lost 11 bases, with 22 bases between them. The V gene's germline CDR1 is MNHEY and CDR2 SVGAGI. This CDR3 region has 14 residues.

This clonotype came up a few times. CDR3 sequence: CASSDMGGGEQYF. The CDR3 bases are TGTGCCAGCAGTGACATGGGAGGGGGCGAGCAGTACTTC. The chain combines TRBV6-4 with TRBJ2-7; D is possibly TRBD2 (7 bases). V was clipped by 2 bases and J by 6 bases, with 11 bases between them. CDR3 length: 13 amino acids. The germline gives CDR1 MRHNA, CDR2 SNTAGT.

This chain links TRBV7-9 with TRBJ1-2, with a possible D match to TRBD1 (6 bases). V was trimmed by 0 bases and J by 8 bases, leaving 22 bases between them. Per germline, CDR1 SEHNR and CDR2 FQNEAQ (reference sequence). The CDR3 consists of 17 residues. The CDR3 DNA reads TGTGCCAGCAGCTTAGCGGGCAAGGCATACAGGGTAGGAGGCTACACCTTC. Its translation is CASSLAGKAYRVGGYTF.

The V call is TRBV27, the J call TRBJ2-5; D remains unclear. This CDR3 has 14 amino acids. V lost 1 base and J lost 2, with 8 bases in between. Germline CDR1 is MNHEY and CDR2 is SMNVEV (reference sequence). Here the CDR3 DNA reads TGTGCCAGCAGTTTATTTGGGGAACAAGAGACCCAGTACTTC. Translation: CASSLFGEQETQYF.

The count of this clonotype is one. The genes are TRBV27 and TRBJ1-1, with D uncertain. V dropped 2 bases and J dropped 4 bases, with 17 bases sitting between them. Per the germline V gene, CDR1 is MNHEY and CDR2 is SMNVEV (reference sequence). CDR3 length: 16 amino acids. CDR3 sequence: CASSLIRRIPSTEAFF. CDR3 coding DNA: TGTGCCAGCAGTTTAATTCGCCGCATCCCAAGCACTGAAGCTTTCTTT.

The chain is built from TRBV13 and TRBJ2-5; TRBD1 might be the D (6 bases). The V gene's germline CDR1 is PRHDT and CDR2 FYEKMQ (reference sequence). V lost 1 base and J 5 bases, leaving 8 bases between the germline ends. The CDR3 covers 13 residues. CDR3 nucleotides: TGTGCCAGCAGCTTAGATCAGGGGGAGACCCAGTACTTC. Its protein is CASSLDQGETQYF.

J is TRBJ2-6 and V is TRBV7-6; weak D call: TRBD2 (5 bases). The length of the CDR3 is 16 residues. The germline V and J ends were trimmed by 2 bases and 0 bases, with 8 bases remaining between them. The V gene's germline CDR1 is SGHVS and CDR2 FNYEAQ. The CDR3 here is CASSLSSFSGANVLTF. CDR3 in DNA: TGTGCCAGCAGCTTATCTAGCTTCTCTGGGGCCAACGTCCTGACTTTC.

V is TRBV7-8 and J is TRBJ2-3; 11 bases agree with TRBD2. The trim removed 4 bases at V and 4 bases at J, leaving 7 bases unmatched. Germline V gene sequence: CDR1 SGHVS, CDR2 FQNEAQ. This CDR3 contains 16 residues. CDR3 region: CASSYIAGGGADTQYF. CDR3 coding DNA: TGTGCCAGCAGCTACATAGCGGGGGGGGGTGCAGATACGCAGTATTTT. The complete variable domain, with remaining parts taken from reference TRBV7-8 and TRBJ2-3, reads GAGVSQSPRYKVAKRGQDVALRCDPISGHVSLFWYQQALGQGPEFLTYFQNEAQLDKSGLPSDRFFAERPEGSVSTLKIQRTQQEDSAVYLCASSYIAGGGADTQYFGPGTRLTVL.

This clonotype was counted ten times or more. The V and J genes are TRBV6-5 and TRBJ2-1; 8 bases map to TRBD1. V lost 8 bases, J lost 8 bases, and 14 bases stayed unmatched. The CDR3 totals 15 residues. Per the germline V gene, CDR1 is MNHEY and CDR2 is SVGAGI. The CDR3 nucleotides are TGTGCCAGCGTCAGGTCGACAGGGGTTGGGGATGAGCAGTTCTTC. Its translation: CASVRSTGVGDEQFF.

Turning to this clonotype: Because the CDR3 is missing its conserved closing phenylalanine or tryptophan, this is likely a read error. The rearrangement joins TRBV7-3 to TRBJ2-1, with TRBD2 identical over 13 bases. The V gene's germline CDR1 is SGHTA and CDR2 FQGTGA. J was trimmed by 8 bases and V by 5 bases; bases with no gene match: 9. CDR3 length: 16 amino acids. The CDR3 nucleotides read TGTGCCAGCAGCGCCCGACTAGCGGGGGGACTACATGAGCAGTTCTAC. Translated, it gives CASSARLAGGLHEQFY.

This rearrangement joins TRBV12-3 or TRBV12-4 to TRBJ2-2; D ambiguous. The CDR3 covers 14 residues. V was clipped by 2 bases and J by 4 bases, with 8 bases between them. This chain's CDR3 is CASSLFLGTGELFF. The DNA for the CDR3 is TGTGCCAGCAGTTTATTTTTGGGCACCGGGGAGCTGTTTTTT.